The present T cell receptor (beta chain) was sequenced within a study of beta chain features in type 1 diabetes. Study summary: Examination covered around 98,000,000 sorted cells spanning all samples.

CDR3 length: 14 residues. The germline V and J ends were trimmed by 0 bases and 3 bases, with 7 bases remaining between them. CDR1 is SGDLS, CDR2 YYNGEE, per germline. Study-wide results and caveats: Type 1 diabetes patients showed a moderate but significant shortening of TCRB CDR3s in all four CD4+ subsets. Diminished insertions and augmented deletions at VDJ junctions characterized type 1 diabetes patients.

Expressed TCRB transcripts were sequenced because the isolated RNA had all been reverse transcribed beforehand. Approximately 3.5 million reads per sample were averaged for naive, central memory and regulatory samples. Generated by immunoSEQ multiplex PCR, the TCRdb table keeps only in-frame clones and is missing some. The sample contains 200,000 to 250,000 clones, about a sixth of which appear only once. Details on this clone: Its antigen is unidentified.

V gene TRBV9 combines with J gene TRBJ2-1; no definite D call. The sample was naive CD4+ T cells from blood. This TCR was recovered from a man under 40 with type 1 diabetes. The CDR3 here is CASSVAQVYNEQFF. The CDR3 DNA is TGTGCCAGCAGCGTAGCTCAGGTCTACAATGAGCAGTTCTTC.